The rows below give T cell receptor beta chains drawn from one sample of a study of T cell responses to AZD1222 COVID-19 vaccine. Repertoires were generated with immunoSEQ multiplex PCR, while TCRdb's copy carries only in-frame clones and drops some. The sample lists some 64,000 clones; around nine tenths were seen once. The source material was peripheral blood, sampled 28 days after the second dose of the MenACWY control vaccine. The receptors come from an adult who received the MenACWY meningococcal vaccine as a control. Both conserved end residues are part of each CDR3. A D gene is named only where the DNA matches it firmly. Only part of the rows carry a size: once, few, many, or a class if the clone is expanded.

>TRBJ2-7|TRBD1|NA|TRBV5-5
CASSRKQGGTYEQYF
TGTGCCAGCAGCCGTAAACAGGGGGGAACCTACGAGCAGTACTTC
>TRBJ1-2|TRBD1|NA|TRBV28
CASSGWEPGQGALANYGYTF
TGTGCCAGCAGTGGGTGGGAACCGGGACAGGGGGCCCTAGCTAACTATGGCTACACCTTC
>TRBJ2-4|NA|NA|TRBV10-1
CASSEGLVGPNIQYF
TGCGCCAGCAGCGAGGGGTTAGTTGGCCCAAACATTCAGTACTTC
>TRBJ2-3|NA|NA|TRBV21-1
CASSNRDRTDTQYF
TGTGCCAGCAGCAATCGGGACCGCACAGATACGCAGTATTTT
>TRBJ2-2|TRBD2|NA|TRBV6-1
CASSGTSGSLPGELFF
TGTGCCAGCAGTGGGACTAGCGGGAGTTTGCCCGGGGAGCTGTTTTTT
>TRBJ1-1|NA|NA|TRBV5-4
CASSLICTEAFF
TGTGCCAGCAGCTTGATATGCACTGAAGCTTTCTTT
>TRBJ2-7|NA|few|TRBV6-5
CASKRNSRYEQYF
TGTGCCAGCAAAAGAAACAGCCGTTACGAGCAGTACTTC
>TRBJ1-4|NA|few|TRBV3-1/TRBV3-2
CASSPRASNEKLFF
TGTGCCAGCAGCCCCCGGGCCTCTAATGAAAAACTGTTTTTT
>TRBJ1-6|TRBD1|NA|TRBV6-5
CASTVSGTGESPLHF
TGTGCCAGCACCGTATCGGGGACAGGGGAATCACCCCTCCACTTT
>TRBJ1-3|NA|NA|TRBV6-1
CASSELRGTGNTIYF
TGTGCCAGCAGTGAACTGAGGGGCACTGGAAACACCATATATTTT
>TRBJ1-4|NA|NA|TRBV19
CAREEKLFF
TGTGCCAGAGAAGAAAAACTGTTTTTT
>TRBJ1-5|NA|NA|TRBV12-3/TRBV12-4
CASSWVDQPQHF
TGTGCCAGCAGTTGGGTGGACCAGCCCCAGCATTTT
>TRBJ2-3|NA|NA|TRBV9
CASSVSGTDTDTQYF
TGTGCCAGCAGCGTATCCGGGACTGACACAGATACGCAGTATTTT
>TRBJ2-5|NA|NA|TRBV19
CASSKGGETQYF
TGTGCCAGTAGTAAGGGTGGGGAGACCCAGTACTTC
>TRBJ1-1|NA|NA|TRBV29-1
CSGGGTNTEAFF
TGCAGCGGTGGCGGGACCAACACTGAAGCTTTCTTT
>TRBJ2-1|NA|NA|TRBV9
CASSGPGAGSSYNEQFF
TGTGCCAGCAGCGGCCCGGGGGCCGGAAGCTCCTACAATGAGCAGTTCTTC
>TRBJ2-7|NA|NA|TRBV7-9
CASSFSGREQYF
TGTGCCAGCAGCTTTAGCGGTCGGGAGCAGTACTTC
>TRBJ1-2|TRBD1|NA|TRBV5-1
CASSSQPGQGMGYTF
TGCGCCAGCAGCTCACAACCGGGACAGGGTATGGGCTACACCTTC
>TRBJ2-2|TRBD2|NA|TRBV2
CASSELGTMNTGELFF
TGTGCCAGCAGTGAGTTGGGGACTATGAACACCGGGGAGCTGTTTTTT
>TRBJ2-3|NA|NA|TRBV24-1
CATSAQTGAQDTQYF
TGTGCCACCAGTGCTCAGACAGGAGCCCAAGATACGCAGTATTTT
>TRBJ1-2|NA|NA|TRBV12-3/TRBV12-4
CASSLAVRVSHTF
TGTGCCAGCAGTTTAGCGGTACGGGTCAGCCACACCTTC
>TRBJ2-7|NA|NA|TRBV3-1/TRBV3-2
CASSQGGPRYEQYF
TGTGCCAGCAGCCAAGGGGGGCCACGCTACGAGCAGTACTTC
>TRBJ2-7|NA|NA|TRBV24-1
CATSDPTQPNYEQYF
TGTGCCACCAGTGATCCGACACAGCCTAACTACGAGCAGTACTTC
>TRBJ1-1|NA|NA|TRBV15
CATSRGQGGTEAFF
TGTGCCACCAGCAGAGGGCAGGGTGGCACTGAAGCTTTCTTT
>TRBJ1-5|NA|NA|TRBV27
CASSLSYNQPQHF
TGTGCCAGCAGTTTATCGTATAATCAGCCCCAGCATTTT
>TRBJ1-1|NA|NA|TRBV7-6
CASSLGHLRNTEAFF
TGTGCCAGCAGCTTAGGACACTTGAGGAACACTGAAGCTTTCTTT
>TRBJ2-6|NA|NA|TRBV12-3/TRBV12-4
CASTPKEANVLTF
TGTGCCAGCACCCCTAAAGAGGCCAACGTCCTGACTTTC
>TRBJ2-2|NA|NA|TRBV7-9
CASSWPAEGTNTGELFF
TGTGCCAGCAGCTGGCCAGCGGAGGGAACGAACACCGGGGAGCTGTTTTTT
>TRBJ1-5|NA|once|TRBV28
CASSFHLGQGNQPQHF
TGTGCCAGCAGTTTCCACCTGGGGCAAGGCAATCAGCCCCAGCATTTT
>TRBJ2-7|NA|NA|TRBV11-1
CASSLNRANEQYF
TGTGCCAGCAGCTTAAACAGGGCGAACGAGCAGTACTTC
>TRBJ1-5|NA|NA|TRBV5-1
CASSPGGDTYQPQHF
TGCGCCAGCAGCCCCGGGGGGGACACCTATCAGCCCCAGCATTTT
>TRBJ1-1|NA|NA|TRBV12-3/TRBV12-4
CASRSTGNTEAFF
TGTGCCAGCAGATCAACAGGGAACACTGAAGCTTTCTTT
>TRBJ2-1|TRBD1|NA|TRBV5-1
CASSYRGTGNNEQFF
TGCGCCAGCAGCTACCGGGGGACAGGGAACAATGAGCAGTTCTTC
>TRBJ1-3|NA|NA|TRBV6-5
CASKQSSGNTIYF
TGTGCCAGCAAACAAAGCTCTGGAAACACCATATATTTT
>TRBJ1-5|NA|NA|TRBV2
CASRGGVSDQPQHF
TGTGCCAGCAGGGGGGGGGTTTCGGATCAGCCCCAGCATTTT
>TRBJ1-2|TRBD1|NA|TRBV18
CASSPLPQGENYGYTF
TGTGCCAGCTCACCACTTCCACAGGGGGAAAACTATGGCTACACCTTC
>TRBJ1-2|NA|NA|TRBV11-2
CASSSPYPYGYTF
TGTGCCAGCAGCTCTCCATACCCTTATGGCTACACCTTC
>TRBJ2-1|TRBD2|NA|TRBV11-3
CASSFGTSGRGEQFF
TGTGCCAGCAGCTTCGGGACTAGCGGGAGAGGTGAGCAGTTCTTC
>TRBJ1-6|TRBD1|NA|TRBV5-4
CASSLDLGQGGSPLHF
TGTGCCAGCAGCTTGGATCTGGGACAGGGTGGATCACCCCTCCACTTT
>TRBJ1-2|TRBD1|few|TRBV18
CASSLGTGDGYTF
TGTGCCAGCTCACTCGGGACAGGGGATGGCTACACCTTC
>TRBJ2-7|TRBD1|NA|TRBV28
CASSLVFRDSKFYYEQYF
TGTGCCAGCAGTCTCGTCTTCCGGGACAGCAAATTCTACTACGAGCAGTACTTC
>TRBJ2-1|NA|few|TRBV27
CASSPTLSSYNEQFF
TGTGCCAGCAGCCCTACCTTAAGCTCCTACAATGAGCAGTTCTTC
>TRBJ1-2|NA|NA|TRBV28
CASSFYVGARYGYTF
TGTGCCAGCAGTTTTTACGTCGGGGCCCGCTATGGCTACACCTTC
>TRBJ2-1|NA|NA|TRBV7-3
CASSTAGTPHQFF
TGTGCCAGCAGCACCGCGGGCACCCCGCACCAGTTCTTC
>TRBJ2-1|NA|NA|TRBV20-1
CSATRGGQFF
TGCAGTGCTACGAGAGGGGGGCAGTTCTTC
>TRBJ1-1|NA|NA|TRBV28
CASSLTNTEAFF
TGTGCCAGCAGCCTTACGAACACTGAAGCTTTCTTT
>TRBJ2-2|NA|NA|TRBV30
CAWSVTGELFF
TGTGCCTGGAGCGTCACCGGGGAGCTGTTTTTT
>TRBJ1-5|NA|NA|TRBV28
CASRTVGTSHQPQHF
TGTGCCAGCAGGACGGTAGGGACCTCCCACCAGCCCCAGCATTTT
>TRBJ1-5|NA|NA|TRBV28
CASTLTGAGASNQPQHF
TGTGCCAGCACCTTAACCGGGGCGGGGGCTAGCAATCAGCCCCAGCATTTT
>TRBJ2-3|TRBD2|NA|TRBV6-5
CASSSGSSTDTQYF
TGTGCCAGCAGTAGCGGGAGTTCGACAGATACGCAGTATTTT
>TRBJ1-1|NA|once|TRBV20-1
CSARGGPEAFF
TGCAGTGCTAGGGGGGGTCCGGAAGCTTTCTTT
>TRBJ2-6|NA|NA|TRBV15
CATSILGQSSGANVLTF
TGTGCCACCAGCATCCTCGGACAGTCCTCTGGGGCCAACGTCCTGACTTTC
>TRBJ2-2|NA|NA|TRBV5-6
CASSFSQTGELFF
TGTGCCAGCAGCTTCTCCCAAACCGGGGAGCTGTTTTTT
>TRBJ2-1|NA|NA|TRBV5-4
CASSLVEPDEQFF
TGTGCCAGCAGCTTGGTCGAGCCCGATGAGCAGTTCTTC
>TRBJ2-5|NA|NA|TRBV10-2
CASSADILQETQYF
TGCGCCAGCAGTGCGGACATCCTCCAAGAGACCCAGTACTTC
>TRBJ1-2|NA|NA|TRBV4-3
CASSQDRGLPHYGYTF
TGCGCCAGCAGCCAAGATCGAGGATTGCCCCACTATGGCTACACCTTC
>TRBJ1-4|TRBD1|NA|TRBV7-9
CASSSIPGQTNEKLFF
TGTGCCAGCAGCTCTATTCCGGGACAGACTAATGAAAAACTGTTTTTT
>TRBJ2-2|TRBD2|NA|TRBV3-1/TRBV3-2
CASSQRGGTGELFF
TGTGCCAGCAGCCAGCGGGGGGGCACCGGGGAGCTGTTTTTT
>TRBJ2-3|NA|NA|TRBV2
CASGRSGVSDTQYF
TGTGCCAGCGGACGTTCTGGGGTATCAGATACGCAGTATTTT
>TRBJ1-2|TRBD1|few|TRBV11-2
CASSPGQDYGYTF
TGTGCCAGCAGCCCGGGACAGGACTATGGCTACACCTTC